This T cell receptor beta chain was captured by sequencing in a study of CD8 T cells in ankylosing spondylitis. General study findings and limits: Clones linked to disease were reported to show significant enrichment in matched ankylosing spondylitis synovial fluid.

A single record per CDR3 protein comes from TCRdb applying MiXCR to the 5' RACE reads. The repertoire consists of roughly 46,000 distinct CDR3 sequences, with 3% to 4.5% occurring once and the leading ten covering around 3.6%. Trimming cost V 0 bases and J 6 bases, with 15 bases left between them. This CDR3 contains 15 residues. Germline CDR1 is SGDLS and CDR2 is YYNGEE. There are many counts of this clonotype. Its target is not known. The sample comprised blood, either unsorted or a sorted T cell fraction (not recorded which). The clonotype was recovered from a female donor with ankylosing spondylitis or in good health (not recorded which). V usage is TRBV9 and J usage is TRBJ2-5; a weak D match, TRBD2 (7 bases). The CDR3 region has the DNA TGTGCCAGCAGCGTAGGTCCGGGGGGCGAAAAGACCCAGTACTTC. Translated, it gives CASSVGPGGEKTQYF.